The 28 T cell receptor beta chains below come from one sample, sequenced in a study of cytomegalovirus exposure and HLA in healthy donors. Profiled with immunoSEQ multiplex PCR; TCRdb holds only in-frame clones, not every one. Of approximately 110,000 clones detected, roughly 93% appear once; the ten largest clones hold roughly 1.2%. The sequencing input was PBMCs. These receptors were taken from a woman younger than 30 in good health and CMV-seronegative.

CDR3 bases: TGTGCCAGCAGCCCCGGGACTAGCGCATACCAAGAGACCCAGTACTTC. Translated: CASSPGTSAYQETQYF. This chain uses TRBV7-3 with TRBJ2-5; TRBD2 agrees at 10 bases. With V trimmed by 5 bases and J by 0 bases, 6 bases remained unmatched. The CDR3 sequence is 16 residues long. Per germline, CDR1 SGHTA and CDR2 FQGTGA.

This chain uses TRBV28 with TRBJ1-2; no reliable D call. Germline V gives CDR1 MDHEN, CDR2 SYDVKM. V lost 4 bases, J lost 8 bases, and 8 bases lay in between. The CDR3 is made up of 11 amino acids. The CDR3 bases are TGTGCCAGCAGTTCGCACACCGGCTACACCTTC. Translation gives CASSSHTGYTF.

The chain links TRBV4-2 to TRBJ2-6, with 8 bases identical to TRBD2. Germline loops: CDR1 LGHNA, CDR2 YNFKEQ. This CDR3 region has 20 residues. The J segment lost 3 bases and the V segment lost 1 base, leaving 14 bases of the junction unmatched. For the CDR3, the DNA is TGTGCCAGCAGCCAAGTGAGATACACCGGGGGGGTTGTTGGGGCCAACGTCCTGACTTTC. This codes for CASSQVRYTGGVVGANVLTF.

The chain has TRBV5-1 and TRBJ2-1; 8 bases line up with TRBD2. This CDR3 is built from 16 residues. The germline gives CDR1 SGHRS, CDR2 YFSETQ. V was clipped by 6 bases and J by 5 bases; unmatched bases: 13. The CDR3 bases are TGCGCCAGCAAGCCAATTACTAGCGGAATTAACAATGAGCAGTTCTTC. The encoded protein is CASKPITSGINNEQFF.

The CDR3 spells CASSEVSFYEQYF. The CDR3 DNA follows: TGTGCCAGCAGTGAAGTGTCTTTTTACGAGCAGTACTTC. The chain links TRBV6-1 to TRBJ2-7; D gene uncertain. The CDR3 loop spans 13 amino acids. Germline V CDR1 and CDR2: MNHNS, SASEGT. The V and J ends lost 1 base and 4 bases respectively, with 8 bases between them.

The rearrangement uses TRBV2 and TRBJ2-1; the D gene is possibly TRBD1 (5 bases). The CDR3 consists of 13 residues. Germline V gene data show CDR1 as SNHLY and CDR2 as FYNNEI. The V end was cut by 6 bases, the J end by 4 bases, with 10 bases between. The CDR3 protein is CASRVGRYNEQFF. DNA of the CDR3: TGTGCCAGCAGGGTGGGGCGGTACAATGAGCAGTTCTTC.

The V and J genes are TRBV2 and TRBJ1-1; a weak D match, TRBD1 (6 bases). The V and J ends lost 8 bases and 0 bases respectively, with 16 bases between them. Germline values: CDR1 SNHLY, CDR2 FYNNEI. This CDR3 is 15 amino acids long. The CDR3 region is CASGRGGRVNTEAFF. In DNA, the CDR3 is TGTGCCAGCGGTAGGGGGGGCCGGGTGAACACTGAAGCTTTCTTT.

This clone has a single count. V usage is TRBV5-4 and J usage is TRBJ1-5; D possibly corresponds to TRBD1 (6 bases). The V gene lost 5 bases and the J gene lost 6 bases, with 15 bases spanning the gap. The CDR3 extends over 14 amino acids. The germline V gene encodes CDR1 SGHNT and CDR2 YYREEE (reference sequence). The CDR3 bases are TGTGCCAGCAGTATCAGGGGTTCGGGTCAGCCCCAGCATTTT. Translation: CASSIRGSGQPQHF.

The J gene is TRBJ2-7, the V gene TRBV5-4, with a possible D match to TRBD1 (5 bases). The V gene lost 2 bases and the J gene lost 5 bases, with 14 bases spanning the gap. From germline, CDR1 is SGHNT and CDR2 YYREEE (reference sequence). The CDR3 is made up of 14 amino acids. In DNA, the CDR3 is TGTGCCAGCAGCTTTGCGATAGGGGTAAACGAGCAGTACTTC. It is translated as CASSFAIGVNEQYF.

This chain uses TRBV6-5 with TRBJ2-7; a weak D match, TRBD1 (5 bases). Trimming removed 0 bases at V and 5 bases at J, with 5 bases between. The germline V gene encodes CDR1 MNHEY and CDR2 SVGAGI. The CDR3 runs 12 residues. DNA for the CDR3: TGTGCCAGCAGTTACTCAGGGGACGAGCAGTACTTC. Encoded protein: CASSYSGDEQYF.

The genes are TRBV27 and TRBJ2-3; 11 nucleotides line up with TRBD2. V lost 5 bases to trimming and J lost 3 bases; unmatched junction nucleotides: 4. CDR3 length equals 15 residues. The germline gives CDR1 MNHEY, CDR2 SMNVEV (reference sequence). The CDR3 coding sequence is TGTGCCAGCAGTAGTAGCGGGGGGGAGACAGATACGCAGTATTTT. Translating it yields CASSSSGGETDTQYF.

V gene TRBV7-2 combines with J gene TRBJ2-7; 9 nucleotides match TRBD1. V lost 5 bases and J lost 8; bases outside the gene matches: 16. Germline CDR1 is SGHTA and CDR2 is FQGNSA. The CDR3 totals 16 residues. CDR3 coding DNA: TGTGCCAGCAGCATTCGGGCAACAGGGGGCGCTTACCAGCAGTACTTC. As protein: CASSIRATGGAYQQYF.

To note about this clone: This sample includes further DNA sequences coding for the same CDR3. This CDR3 reads CASSYSGGSGNTIYF. CDR3 nucleotide sequence: TGTGCCAGCAGTTACTCAGGAGGGTCCGGAAACACCATATATTTT. The rearrangement uses TRBV6-5 and TRBJ1-3, with unresolved D. Trimming cost V 0 bases and J 4 bases, with 10 bases left between them. Germline V lookup: CDR1 MNHEY, CDR2 SVGAGI. The CDR3 consists of 15 residues.

A remark on this clone: One junction end does not reproduce the germline sequence, and a read error may be involved. The chain is built from TRBV7-7 and TRBJ2-1, with TRBD2 as a possible D gene (6 bases). In germline, CDR1 is SSHAT, CDR2 FNYEAQ (reference sequence). CDR3 length: 13 amino acids. CDR3 residues: CASSLGFAGEQFF. The CDR3 DNA reads TGTGCTAGCAGCTTAGGATTCGCGGGGGAGCAGTTCTTC.

The chain combines TRBV5-1 with TRBJ1-1; a weak D match, TRBD1 (6 bases). Germline values: CDR1 SGHRS, CDR2 YFSETQ. The V gene lost 5 bases and the J gene lost 5 bases, with 16 bases spanning the gap. CDR3 length equals 14 residues. CDR3 nucleotide sequence: TGCGCCAGCAGATGGGAAGGGGGAGGGACTGAAGCTTTCTTT. Its translation is CASRWEGGGTEAFF.

The chain recombines TRBV6-5 with TRBJ1-6, with a weak D call TRBD1 (5 bases). Germline V gives CDR1 MNHEY, CDR2 SVGAGI. The CDR3 runs to 15 residues. Trimming left V 7 bases short and J 7 bases short, with 17 bases between. The CDR3 reads CASILSRGLNSPLHF. In DNA, the CDR3 is TGTGCCAGCATTCTTTCTCGGGGGTTGAATTCACCCCTCCACTTT.

The gene calls are TRBV5-6 and TRBJ1-2; 7 bases map to TRBD1. Germline CDR1 and CDR2: SGHDT and YYEEEE. This CDR3 has 13 residues. J gave up 7 bases and V 4 bases, and 7 bases lay outside the gene matches. The CDR3 region is CASSPGQAVGYTF. CDR3 bases: TGTGCCAGCAGCCCCGGACAGGCTGTTGGCTACACCTTC.

J is TRBJ1-5 and V is TRBV7-2, with TRBD1 matching 8 bases. This CDR3 region has 13 residues. The trim removed 5 bases at V and 6 bases at J, leaving 3 bases unmatched. Germline CDR1 SGHTA, CDR2 FQGNSA. CDR3 DNA sequence: TGTGCCAGCAGCCTGACAGGGGCTCAGCCCCAGCATTTT. It translates to CASSLTGAQPQHF. Using reference TRBV7-2 and TRBJ1-5 for the parts outside the CDR3, the full variable domain is GAGVSQSPSNKVTEKGKDVELRCDPISGHTALYWYRQSLGQGLEFLIYFQGNSAPDKSGLPSDRFSAERTGGSVSTLTIQRTQQEDSAVYLCASSLTGAQPQHFGDGTRLSIL.

The chain is built from TRBV6-6 and TRBJ2-2, with TRBD2 as a possible D gene (5 bases). CDR1 is MNHNY, CDR2 SVGAGI, per germline (reference sequence). The CDR3 has 13 residues. Trimming took 4 bases from V and 3 from J, leaving 6 bases between them. For the CDR3, the DNA is TGTGCCAGCAGTTCCGGGGACACCGGGGAGCTGTTTTTT. This codes for CASSSGDTGELFF.

The V and J genes are TRBV9 and TRBJ2-5; 8 nucleotides align to TRBD1. The trim removed 4 bases at V and 5 bases at J, leaving 10 bases unmatched. Germline CDR1 is SGDLS and CDR2 is YYNGEE. CDR3 length: 15 residues. Here the CDR3 reads CASSPRTGPEETQYF. CDR3 nucleotides: TGTGCCAGCAGCCCCCGGACAGGGCCCGAGGAGACCCAGTACTTC. Full variable domain (missing parts from reference TRBV9 and TRBJ2-5): DSGVTQTPKHLITATGQRVTLRCSPRSGDLSVYWYQQSLDQGLQFLIQYYNGEERAKGNILERFSAQQFPDLHSELNLSSLELGDSALYFCASSPRTGPEETQYFGPGTRLLVL.

This clone was found once. The CDR3 DNA reads as TGTGCCAGCAGCTCAACAGGGACAGGCCAAGAGACCCAGTACTTC. Its translation is CASSSTGTGQETQYF. This rearrangement joins TRBV13 to TRBJ2-5, with 8 nucleotides matching TRBD1. Germline values: CDR1 PRHDT, CDR2 FYEKMQ (reference sequence). The CDR3 runs 15 residues. The junction had 5 bases not matched to a gene; V was cut back by 4 bases and J by 1 base. The full variable domain, with the rest looked up from reference TRBV13 and TRBJ2-5, is AAGVIQSPRHLIKEKRETATLKCYPIPRHDTVYWYQQGPGQDPQFLISFYEKMQSDKGSIPDRFSAQQFSDYHSELNMSSLELGDSALYFCASSSTGTGQETQYFGPGTRLLVL.

This sequence joins TRBV4-2 and TRBJ2-7; TRBD1 agrees at 8 bases. Trimming removed 3 bases from V and 2 bases from J; junction bases left unmatched: 9. The germline V gene has CDR1 LGHNA and CDR2 YNFKEQ. The CDR3 has 16 amino acids. CDR3 residues: CASSQERTGPTYEQYF. The CDR3 DNA is TGTGCCAGCAGCCAGGAACGGACAGGGCCTACCTACGAGCAGTACTTC.

CDR3 nucleotide sequence: TGTGCCAGCAGTGCAAATACTCCGGTTGGGAGTGAAAAACTGTTTTTT. This sequence encodes CASSANTPVGSEKLFF. V and J are TRBV2 and TRBJ1-4; D not resolved. CDR3 size: 16 residues. Looked up from germline, CDR1 is SNHLY and CDR2 is FYNNEI. V was shortened by 4 bases and J by 7 bases, with 19 bases between the two germline ends.

Remarks on this clone: A read error may account for a junction end that differs from germline. V is TRBV18 and J is TRBJ1-1; D gene ambiguous. The CDR3 runs to 14 residues. Germline lookup yields CDR1 KGHSH and CDR2 LQKENI. The CDR3 nucleotides are TGTGCCAGCTCACCAACTTTCGGGTCTCCTGATGCTTTCTTT. Translation gives CASSPTFGSPDAFF.

This chain connects TRBV11-2 to TRBJ1-4, with D possibly matching TRBD1 (5 bases). Trimming took off 5 bases at V and 3 bases at J, with 16 bases between the two ends. Germline CDR1 reads SGHAT; CDR2 reads FQNNGV. The CDR3 consists of 16 residues. In nucleotides, the CDR3 is TGTGCCAGCAGCCCAGACAGTTTTATCGCTAATGAAAAACTGTTTTTT. As protein: CASSPDSFIANEKLFF.

CDR3 loop: CATSRDFTGPTGELFF. The CDR3 bases are TGTGCCACCAGCAGAGATTTCACAGGGCCTACCGGGGAGCTGTTTTTT. The chain carries TRBV15 and TRBJ2-2; D possibly corresponds to TRBD1 (6 bases). Germline CDR1 LNHNV, CDR2 YYDKDF (reference sequence). This CDR3 has 16 amino acids. V was clipped by 0 bases and J by 5 bases, with 13 bases between them.

The chain links TRBV28 to TRBJ2-1, with 9 bases fitting TRBD2. V was pared by 7 bases and J by 4 bases, with 5 bases of the junction left unmatched. The germline V gene has CDR1 MDHEN and CDR2 SYDVKM. CDR3 size: 14 residues. The CDR3 here is CASMRTSAYNEQFF. For the CDR3, the DNA is TGTGCCAGCATGCGGACTAGCGCTTACAATGAGCAGTTCTTC.

Here the CDR3 reads CASSPREQRSTEAFF. Here the CDR3 DNA reads TGTGCCAGCTCACCCCGGGAACAGAGAAGCACTGAAGCTTTCTTT. V usage is TRBV18 and J usage is TRBJ1-1; unclear D gene. V shed 3 bases and J shed 4 bases, with 15 bases lying between them. From germline, CDR1 is KGHSH and CDR2 LQKENI. There are 15 residues in the CDR3.